This TCR beta chain was recorded in a study of blood T cell repertoires in COVID-19. Study-wide background: COVID-19 samples from acute and convalescent phases originated in the United States, Italy and Spain. In each case, the material was cDNA or gDNA derived from T cells, B-cell-depleted T cells, or PBMCs.

The CDR3 extends over 14 amino acids. The V end lost 3 bases, the J end lost 2 bases, and 12 bases lay between the germline ends. Per germline, CDR1 SGDLS and CDR2 YYNGEE. Per the original methods: It was from reference gene primer amplification that nucleated cell counts were estimated. Some clones are missing from TCRdb's copy, which holds only in-frame ones; the method was immunoSEQ multiplex PCR. V and J calls and clone size follow that table, whereas D and trimming were derived from the DNA. The sample shows around 190,000 clones, under 85% of them seen only once. The chain joins TRBV9 to TRBJ2-7; TRBD1 is a possible D gene (6 bases). Material: peripheral blood. This TCR came from a human donor in a cohort sampled during active COVID-19. The CDR3 DNA is TGTGCCAGCAGCGCCGGGACACAGACCTACGAGCAGTACTTC. Its translation is CASSAGTQTYEQYF.